The 25 T cell receptor beta chains reported below all come from one sample, sequenced in a study of blood T cell repertoires in COVID-19. The data were produced by immunoSEQ multiplex PCR, yet TCRdb's version contains in-frame clones alone and is incomplete. The sample lists nearly 110,000 clones, about nine tenths seen once, with 6.8% in the top ten. Sequenced material: peripheral blood. The receptors stem from a man between 45 and 60 years old with active or convalescent COVID-19.

This clone was counted a single time. The V and J genes are TRBV6-6 and TRBJ1-6, with D possibly being TRBD1 (6 bases). This CDR3 is 14 amino acids long. The germline CDR1 and CDR2 sequences are MNHNY and SVGAGI (reference sequence). Trimming shortened V by 5 bases and J by 14 bases, and 19 bases separated the two germline ends. The CDR3 DNA is TGTGCCAGCAGTATCTCGACAGGCGCGGTGGCCCTCCACTTT. This gives the protein CASSISTGAVALHF.

This clone was seen just once. CDR3 sequence (DNA): TGTGCCAGCAGCCCATTGGGACAGGGAAGCCCCTACGAGCAGTACTTC. Encoded protein: CASSPLGQGSPYEQYF. The gene calls are TRBV7-9 and TRBJ2-7, with TRBD1 matching 9 bases. Per germline, CDR1 SEHNR and CDR2 FQNEAQ (reference sequence). The CDR3 is made up of 16 amino acids. The trim removed 5 bases at V and 2 bases at J, leaving 10 bases unmatched.

The chain couples TRBV7-2 to TRBJ1-4; D gene unclear. Germline V gives CDR1 SGHTA, CDR2 FQGNSA. CDR3 size: 16 residues. Between the trimmed V and J ends, which lost 1 base and 0 bases, there was a span of 9 bases. The CDR3 reads CASSLGQIATNEKLFF. The CDR3 nucleotides read TGTGCCAGCAGCTTAGGGCAGATTGCAACTAATGAAAAACTGTTTTTT.

The chain carries TRBV6-5 and TRBJ2-2; tentative D call: TRBD1 (5 bases). The CDR3 extends over 13 amino acids. Trimming stripped 6 bases from V and 4 bases from J, with 9 bases between. Germline V gene sequence: CDR1 MNHEY, CDR2 SVGAGI. CDR3 sequence: CASRGPITGELFF. The CDR3 bases are TGTGCCAGCAGGGGGCCGATCACCGGGGAGCTGTTTTTT.

The rearrangement uses TRBV19 and TRBJ2-5, with D tentatively TRBD2 (5 bases). Trimming took off 3 bases at V and 3 bases at J, with 8 bases between the two ends. Germline-derived CDR1 and CDR2 are LNHDA and SQIVND (reference sequence). The CDR3 has 13 residues. The CDR3 reads CASSISAEETQYF. CDR3 nucleotide sequence: TGTGCCAGTAGTATTTCAGCGGAAGAGACCCAGTACTTC.

This clone was seen once. This sequence joins TRBV29-1 and TRBJ1-5; TRBD1 might be the D (5 bases). CDR1 and CDR2 from the germline V gene are SQVTM and ANQGSEA. The CDR3 contains 10 residues. The V end was cut by 6 bases, the J end by 6 bases, with 6 bases between. As DNA, the CDR3 is TGCAGCGTGGGGGGTCAGCCCCAGCATTTT. Protein sequence: CSVGGQPQHF.

The chain carries TRBV19 and TRBJ1-5, with no clear D. CDR1 and CDR2 (germline): LNHDA, SQIVND (reference sequence). The CDR3 has 13 amino acids. V lost 3 bases, J lost 4 bases, and 7 bases lay in between. CDR3 DNA: TGTGCCAGTAGTATTGCCGGGAATCAGCCCCAGCATTTT. Translating gives CASSIAGNQPQHF.

CDR3 DNA: TGTGCCTGGAGTCGTCTAGCTTTCGGGGAGCTGTTTTTT. Translated, it gives CAWSRLAFGELFF. This rearrangement joins TRBV30 to TRBJ2-2; tentative D call: TRBD2 (5 bases). This CDR3 region has 13 residues. V was cut by 2 bases and J by 7 bases, with 11 bases left in between. CDR1 and CDR2 (germline): GTSNPN, SVGIG (reference sequence).

The rearrangement joins TRBV5-1 to TRBJ1-2; TRBD1 agrees at 8 bases. Germline V gives CDR1 SGHRS, CDR2 YFSETQ. CDR3 length: 11 residues. V was clipped by 4 bases and J by 7 bases; unmatched bases: 0. Written as DNA, the CDR3 is TGCGCCAGCAGCGACAGGGGTGGCTACACCTTC. Encoded protein: CASSDRGGYTF. The whole variable domain, filled in from reference TRBV5-1 and TRBJ1-2, reads KAGVTQTPRYLIKTRGQQVTLSCSPISGHRSVSWYQQTPGQGLQFLFEYFSETQRNKGNFPGRFSGRQFSNSRSEMNVSTLELGDSALYLCASSDRGGYTFGSGTRLTVV.

This clone was found once. This chain links TRBV6-6 with TRBJ2-1; no firm D call. V lost 2 bases to trimming and J lost 9 bases, with 5 bases between them. Germline V gene sequence: CDR1 MNHNY, CDR2 SVGAGI (reference sequence). The CDR3 contains 11 residues. The CDR3 DNA reads as TGTGCCAGCAGTTACGGCCCTGAGCAGTTCTTC. It translates to CASSYGPEQFF.

This clone was recorded a few times. This chain connects TRBV28 to TRBJ1-2; D is undetermined. Germline assignment: CDR1 MDHEN and CDR2 SYDVKM. This CDR3 region has 12 residues. V was trimmed by 4 bases and J by 4 bases, leaving 7 bases between them. The DNA for the CDR3 is TGTGCCAGCAGTTCCCACATCTATGGCTACACCTTC. Its protein is CASSSHIYGYTF.

The CDR3 sequence: CASSLADRAKNIQYF. The CDR3 region has the DNA TGTGCCAGCAGCTTAGCGGACAGGGCCAAAAACATTCAGTACTTC. This sequence joins TRBV7-2 and TRBJ2-4, with 7 nucleotides matching TRBD1. The CDR3 is 15 residues long. V lost 0 bases, J lost 1 base, and 0 bases stayed unmatched. CDR1 is SGHTA, CDR2 FQGNSA, per germline. The entire variable domain, with the rest obtained from reference TRBV7-2 and TRBJ2-4, is as follows: GAGVSQSPSNKVTEKGKDVELRCDPISGHTALYWYRQSLGQGLEFLIYFQGNSAPDKSGLPSDRFSAERTGGSVSTLTIQRTQQEDSAVYLCASSLADRAKNIQYFGAGTRLSVL.

V is TRBV14 and J is TRBJ2-5, with TRBD2 as a possible D gene (5 bases). The V end lost 0 bases, the J end lost 5 bases, and 13 bases lay between the germline ends. Germline lookup yields CDR1 SGHDN and CDR2 FVKESK. The length of the CDR3 is 15 residues. CDR3 loop: CASSQDLGRRETQYF. As DNA, the CDR3 is TGTGCCAGCAGCCAAGACTTGGGAAGGAGGGAGACCCAGTACTTC.

On this clone itself: One junction end disagrees with the germline gene, perhaps due to a read error. The V gene is TRBV6-1, the J gene TRBJ2-5; the match to TRBD2 covers 11 bases. Germline V gene data show CDR1 as MNHNS and CDR2 as SASEGT. The CDR3 is 14 residues long. For the CDR3, the DNA is TGTGCCAGCAGTGAATTACTAGCGGGAGAGGCCCAGTACTTC. This sequence encodes CASSELLAGEAQYF.

V usage is TRBV28 and J usage is TRBJ2-3; possible D gene TRBD2, 5 bases. CDR1 is MDHEN and CDR2 is SYDVKM in the germline V gene. Between the trimmed V and J ends, which lost 6 bases and 0 bases, there was a span of 16 bases. This CDR3 contains 16 residues. The CDR3 DNA sequence: TGTGCCAGCAGCTACCCCTCCAGGAGGAGCACAGATACGCAGTATTTT. The encoded protein is CASSYPSRRSTDTQYF.

The V gene is TRBV19, the J gene TRBJ2-7, with no clear D. Deletions cut 0 bases from V and 2 bases from J, with 5 bases between. The V gene's germline CDR1 is LNHDA and CDR2 SQIVND (reference sequence). The CDR3 is 13 residues long. In DNA, the CDR3 is TGTGCCAGTAGTATAGAACCAGCCTACGAGCAGTACTTC. The encoded protein is CASSIEPAYEQYF. Full variable domain (missing parts from reference TRBV19 and TRBJ2-7): DGGITQSPKYLFRKEGQNVTLSCEQNLNHDAMYWYRQDPGQGLRLIYYSQIVNDFQKGDIAEGYSVSREKKESFPLTVTSAQKNPTAFYLCASSIEPAYEQYFGPGTRLTVT.

The rearrangement uses TRBV28 and TRBJ2-2; D perhaps matches TRBD2 (6 bases). The CDR3 is made up of 16 amino acids. The germline V gene encodes CDR1 MDHEN and CDR2 SYDVKM. Between the trimmed V and J ends, which lost 6 bases and 7 bases, there was a span of 21 bases. CDR3 region: CASRGPAAGKGGELFF. The DNA for the CDR3 is TGTGCCAGCAGAGGACCTGCTGCGGGGAAGGGCGGGGAGCTGTTTTTT.

This clone turned up a few times. This chain uses TRBV30 with TRBJ1-6; a weak D match, TRBD1 (6 bases). This CDR3 is 16 amino acids long. The germline V and J ends were trimmed by 5 bases and 0 bases, with 14 bases remaining between them. Germline lookup yields CDR1 GTSNPN and CDR2 SVGIG (reference sequence). For the CDR3, the DNA is TGTGCCTGGTTAAAGGGGGGGAGCTCCTATAATTCACCCCTCCACTTT. Amino acid sequence: CAWLKGGSSYNSPLHF.

The V call is TRBV14, the J call TRBJ1-1, with D unclear. CDR1 is SGHDN and CDR2 is FVKESK in the germline V gene. The CDR3 length is 14 residues. V was pared by 1 base and J by 7 bases, with 13 bases between. CDR3 DNA sequence: TGTGCCAGCAGCCAAGCGCTGGGGAGAAGTGAAGCTTTCTTT. It encodes CASSQALGRSEAFF.

The rearrangement uses TRBV5-4 and TRBJ2-3; 7 bases fit TRBD1. Germline V gene lookup returns CDR1 SGHNT and CDR2 YYREEE (reference sequence). CDR3 length: 14 residues. V shed 5 bases and J 2 bases; nucleotides not matched to a gene: 5. CDR3 coding DNA: TGTGCCAGCAGACTAGACAGGGACACAGATACGCAGTATTTT. Protein product: CASRLDRDTDTQYF.

This chain joins TRBV27 and TRBJ1-5, with D tentatively TRBD1 (5 bases). Germline V gene sequence: CDR1 MNHEY, CDR2 SMNVEV (reference sequence). The CDR3 loop spans 15 amino acids. The V end lost 6 bases, the J end lost 2 bases, and 14 bases lay between the germline ends. The CDR3 region is CASRVGGLGNQPQHF. The CDR3 bases are TGTGCCAGCAGGGTCGGGGGATTGGGCAATCAGCCCCAGCATTTT.

CDR3 region: CSEASGNSYNEQFF. The DNA for the CDR3 is TGCAGCGAAGCAAGCGGGAACTCCTACAATGAGCAGTTCTTC. The V call is TRBV29-1, the J call TRBJ2-1; 7 bases map to TRBD2. Germline V gene sequence: CDR1 SQVTM, CDR2 ANQGSEA. V shed 7 bases and J 0 bases; nucleotides not matched to a gene: 6. The CDR3 contains 14 residues.

The chain combines TRBV29-1 with TRBJ1-2, with a weak D call TRBD1 (6 bases). The CDR3 totals 12 residues. Between the trimmed V and J ends, which lost 1 base and 3 bases, there was a span of 6 bases. Germline CDR1 is SQVTM and CDR2 is ANQGSEA. The CDR3 DNA reads as TGCAGCGTTGAAGGGACAGACTATGGCTACACCTTC. Protein product: CSVEGTDYGYTF.

The chain uses TRBV3-1 (or the pseudogene TRBV3-2) and TRBJ2-3; the match to TRBD2 covers 7 bases. Trimming at V came to 0 bases and at J to 0 bases, leaving 9 bases not matched to a gene. CDR1 LGHDT and CDR2 YNNKEL come from the germline V gene (reference sequence). CDR3 size: 18 residues. CDR3 DNA sequence: TGTGCCAGCAGCCAAGATGGTGGTCTAGCGGAGAGCACAGATACGCAGTATTTT. Translation: CASSQDGGLAESTDTQYF.

The chain recombines TRBV10-2 with TRBJ2-3; 7 bases map to TRBD2. V lost 2 bases and J lost 2; bases outside the gene matches: 7. Germline V gives CDR1 WSHSY, CDR2 SAAADI. The length of the CDR3 is 16 residues. Written as DNA, the CDR3 is TGCGCCAGCAGTGAGCCTAGCGGAATTTTCACAGATACGCAGTATTTT. Translation: CASSEPSGIFTDTQYF.